The entry that follows covers one T cell receptor (beta chain) sequence. Its antigen remains unidentified. Per-nucleotide qualities are absent, and no much larger clonotype sits a single base away. These data come from a study of blood T cell repertoires in COVID-19 (dated by TCRdb to about 2020). In the study overall: Samples from collaborators originated in the United States, Italy and Spain and spanned both the acute and convalescent phases of COVID-19. The prospective study material was composed of cDNA or gDNA derived from T cells, B-cell-depleted T cells, or PBMCs. The dataset comprised deeply sampled blood TCRbeta repertoires from subjects exposed to, actively infected with, or recovered from COVID-19. A de-identified subject ID, COVID-19 status, age in years and sex were almost always included in the sample metadata. The samples were drawn from the first 160 participants of the ongoing ImmuneRACE study and from 1,254 subjects provided by 6 global collaborators. The repertoires were released in a freely available public database intended as a resource for research on the immune response to SARS-CoV-2. Where available, HLA class I and class II types were taken from metadata supplied by the sample provider and were not determined by assay-based typing. Results and caveats for the whole study, not just this receptor: The quantity of clinical and demographic metadata differed by source and by participant and was supplied without curation.

The immunoSEQ Assay, a bias-controlled multiplex PCR, was used to amplify TCRbeta CDR3 regions from genomic DNA. In the source study's methods: Nucleated cell counts per sample were estimated from amplification of reference gene primers within the assay. Sequence reads were collapsed and filtered to measure the absolute abundance of every unique TCRbeta CDR3 rearrangement. For each sample, productive Simpson clonality was calculated as the square root of Simpson's diversity index over productive rearrangements. Imported from immuneACCESS, the table was reduced by TCRdb to in-frame sequences with V and J called. These copies leave out some clones; in studies compared against another copy, an unresolved V gene accounts for under half, and the cause of the remainder is not known. The D gene and trimming were derived from the DNA, and the V and J assignments and clone size from that table. This sample has some 130,000 clones in its table, and 70% to 85% of those were observed once. The ten top clones hold about 10% of the sample.

A second Seattle source provided samples from volunteer blood donors who had recovered from COVID-19. Whole blood was collected in K2EDTA tubes by collaborating institutions according to the institutions' own protocols. For TCRbeta analysis, collaborator samples were shipped as frozen whole blood, as isolated PBMCs, or as DNA extracted from either sample type. The CDR3 contains 14 residues, cysteine and phenylalanine counted. Here the CDR3 DNA is all that survives: 42 bases in frame from base 1. V loses 4 bases, J loses 2 bases, and the germline ends lie 14 bases apart. CDR1 SQVTM and CDR2 ANQGSEA are derived from the germline V gene.

This TCR derives from a man aged 55 to 69 who had recovered from COVID-19. The chain is made from TRBV29-1 and TRBJ1-1; no D segment can be confidently identified. The sequenced sample was peripheral blood. For the CDR3, the sequence is CSVALRGLNTEAFF. The DNA sequence follows: TGCAGCGTTGCTCTACGAGGGCTTAACACTGAAGCTTTCTTT.